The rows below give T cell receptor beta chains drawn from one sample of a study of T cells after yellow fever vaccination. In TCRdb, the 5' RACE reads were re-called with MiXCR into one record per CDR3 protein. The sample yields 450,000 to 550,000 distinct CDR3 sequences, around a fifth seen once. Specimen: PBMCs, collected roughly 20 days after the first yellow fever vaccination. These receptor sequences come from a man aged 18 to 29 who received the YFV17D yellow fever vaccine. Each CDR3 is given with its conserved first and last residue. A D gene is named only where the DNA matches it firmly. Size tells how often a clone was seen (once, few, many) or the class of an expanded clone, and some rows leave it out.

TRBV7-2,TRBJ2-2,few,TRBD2,CASSLMSGGTGELFF,TGTGCCAGCAGCTTAATGAGCGGGGGGACCGGGGAGCTGTTTTTT
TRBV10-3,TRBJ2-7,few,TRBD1,CAITKRQGGDYEQYF,TGTGCCATCACTAAACGACAGGGGGGCGACTACGAGCAGTACTTC
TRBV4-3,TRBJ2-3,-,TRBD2,CASSQEGRTSGPDTQYF,TGCGCCAGCAGCCAAGAGGGTAGGACTAGCGGCCCAGATACGCAGTATTTT
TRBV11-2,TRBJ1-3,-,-,CASSLDRPGRVGGNTIYF,TGTGCCAGCAGCTTAGACCGCCCCGGGAGGGTGGGAGGAAACACCATATATTTT
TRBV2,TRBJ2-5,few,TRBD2,CASSESTSGARETQYF,TGTGCCAGCAGTGAATCGACTAGCGGGGCTCGGGAGACCCAGTACTTC
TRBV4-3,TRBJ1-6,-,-,CASSQEGTRNSPLHF,TGCGCCAGCAGCCAAGAAGGTACCCGAAATTCACCCCTCCACTTT
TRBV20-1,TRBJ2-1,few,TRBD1,CSAISGTGKGNEQFF,TGCAGTGCTATCTCCGGGACAGGGAAAGGGAATGAGCAGTTCTTC
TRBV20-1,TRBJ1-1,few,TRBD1,CSASRGEAFF,TGCAGTGCTAGCAGGGGGGAAGCTTTCTTT
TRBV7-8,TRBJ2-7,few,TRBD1,CASSFGQGHYPYEQYF,TGTGCCAGCAGCTTCGGACAGGGACACTATCCCTACGAGCAGTACTTC
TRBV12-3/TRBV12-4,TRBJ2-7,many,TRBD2,CASVLDSGGPKDEQYF,TGTGCCAGCGTCCTCGATAGCGGGGGCCCTAAGGACGAGCAGTACTTC
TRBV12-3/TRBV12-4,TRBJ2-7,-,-,CASSFHGGSYEQYF,TGTGCCAGCAGTTTTCACGGGGGATCCTACGAGCAGTACTTC
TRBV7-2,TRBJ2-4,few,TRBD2,CASAPLAGGKNIQYF,TGTGCCAGCGCCCCACTAGCGGGGGGGAAAAACATTCAGTACTTC
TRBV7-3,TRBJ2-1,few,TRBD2,CASSLKSGGAVNEQFF,TGTGCCAGCAGCTTAAAGAGCGGGGGGGCCGTTAATGAGCAGTTCTTC
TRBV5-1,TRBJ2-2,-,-,CASTGRETGQSGELFF,TGCGCCAGCACCGGTCGGGAGACAGGGCAATCCGGGGAGCTGTTTTTT
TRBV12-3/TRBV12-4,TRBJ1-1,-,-,CASSGVARVGNTEAFF,TGTGCCAGCAGTGGGGTGGCGAGAGTAGGGAACACTGAAGCTTTCTTT
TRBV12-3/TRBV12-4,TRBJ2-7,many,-,CASAGCLGCEQYF,TGTGCCAGTGCTGGCTGTCTTGGGTGCGAGCAGTACTTC
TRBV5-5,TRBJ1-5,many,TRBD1,CASSLAGGGNQPQHF,TGTGCCAGCAGCTTGGCAGGGGGTGGGAATCAGCCCCAGCATTTT
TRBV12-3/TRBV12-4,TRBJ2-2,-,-,CASSLWGDLNTGELFF,TGTGCCAGCAGTCTATGGGGGGACCTGAACACCGGGGAGCTGTTTTTT
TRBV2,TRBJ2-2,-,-,CASLATDGELFF,TGTGCCAGCCTTGCAACGGACGGGGAGCTGTTTTTT
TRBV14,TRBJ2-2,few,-,CASSQDLRALNTGELFF,TGTGCCAGCAGCCAAGATCTCAGGGCCCTGAACACCGGGGAGCTGTTTTTT
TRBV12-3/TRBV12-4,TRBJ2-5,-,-,CASRSPLGGGETQYF,TGTGCCAGCAGGTCCCCGTTAGGGGGGGGAGAGACCCAGTACTTC
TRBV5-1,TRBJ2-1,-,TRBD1,CASSSGTGDSLISYNEQFF,TGCGCCAGCAGCTCCGGGACAGGGGACTCCTTGATCTCCTACAATGAGCAGTTCTTC
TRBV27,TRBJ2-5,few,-,CASSLVGQLQETQYF,TGTGCCAGCAGCCTCGTTGGGCAGCTCCAAGAGACCCAGTACTTC
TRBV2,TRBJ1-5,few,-,CASSGRSSNQPQHF,TGTGCCAGCAGTGGGAGAAGTAGCAATCAGCCCCAGCATTTT
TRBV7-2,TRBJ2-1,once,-,CASSIYEQFF,TGTGCCAGCAGCATTTATGAGCAGTTCTTC
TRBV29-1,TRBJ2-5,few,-,CSVPLGETQYF,TGCAGCGTGCCGCTTGGGGAGACCCAGTACTTC
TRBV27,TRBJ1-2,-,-,CASSFGWDEKMGYTF,TGTGCCAGCAGTTTCGGCTGGGATGAGAAAATGGGCTACACCTTC
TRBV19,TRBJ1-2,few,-,CASIQETADGRGYTF,TGTGCCAGTATACAGGAGACAGCAGACGGGCGCGGCTACACCTTC
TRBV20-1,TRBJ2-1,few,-,CSARDKRLGRAVYNEQFF,TGCAGTGCTAGAGATAAACGGTTGGGCAGGGCGGTATACAATGAGCAGTTCTTC
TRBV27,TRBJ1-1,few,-,CASSLKPGMNTEAFF,TGTGCCAGCAGTTTAAAACCAGGCATGAACACTGAAGCTTTCTTT
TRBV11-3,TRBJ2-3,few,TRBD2,CASSLGTSGGPADTQYF,TGTGCCAGCAGCCTCGGGACTAGCGGGGGGCCCGCAGATACGCAGTATTTT
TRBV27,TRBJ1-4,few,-,CASSFSVRGVEWGKLFF,TGTGCCAGCAGTTTCTCGGTTCGGGGGGTTGAGTGGGGAAAACTGTTTTTT
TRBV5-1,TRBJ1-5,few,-,CASSLGDLAGQPQHF,TGCGCCAGCAGCTTGGGAGACCTAGCAGGTCAGCCCCAGCATTTT
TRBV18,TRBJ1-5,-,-,CASSPYKDQPQHF,TGTGCCAGCTCACCCTATAAAGATCAGCCCCAGCATTTT
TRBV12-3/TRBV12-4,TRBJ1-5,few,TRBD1,CASRSGGGIGIPQHF,TGTGCCAGCAGATCAGGGGGCGGAATAGGTATACCCCAGCATTTT
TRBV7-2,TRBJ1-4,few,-,CASSLGPIGRINEKLFF,TGTGCCAGCAGCTTAGGGCCTATAGGGCGGATAAATGAAAAACTGTTTTTT
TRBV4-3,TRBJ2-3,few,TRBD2,CASSHPNRREGDTQYF,TGCGCCAGCAGCCATCCCAATCGCAGGGAGGGAGATACGCAGTATTTT
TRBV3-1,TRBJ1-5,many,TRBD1,CASSPGQGHRQPQHF,TGTGCCAGCAGCCCAGGACAGGGTCATCGTCAGCCCCAGCATTTT
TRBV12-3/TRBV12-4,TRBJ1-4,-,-,CASSLVGRGEKLFF,TGTGCCAGCAGTTTAGTGGGTCGTGGAGAAAAACTGTTTTTT
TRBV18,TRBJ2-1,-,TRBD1,CASSLTGTGGYEQFF,TGTGCCAGCTCACTTACCGGGACAGGGGGATATGAGCAGTTCTTC
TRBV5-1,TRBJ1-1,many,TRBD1,CASSLQGGSTEAFF,TGCGCCAGCAGCTTGCAGGGGGGCAGCACTGAAGCTTTCTTT
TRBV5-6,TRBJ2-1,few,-,CASSLKVVLYGNEQFF,TGTGCCAGCAGCTTGAAAGTTGTATTATACGGAAATGAGCAGTTCTTC
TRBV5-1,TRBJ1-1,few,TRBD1,CASSEAGGWNTEAFF,TGCGCCAGCAGCGAAGCAGGGGGTTGGAACACTGAAGCTTTCTTT
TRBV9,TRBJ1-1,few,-,CASSVSGVTEAFF,TGTGCCAGCAGCGTATCGGGGGTCACTGAAGCTTTCTTT
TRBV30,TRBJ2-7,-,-,CAWSRQISEQYF,TGTGCCTGGAGTAGGCAGATCTCCGAGCAGTACTTC
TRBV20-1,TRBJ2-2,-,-,CSAIYDGELFF,TGCAGTGCGATTTACGACGGGGAGCTGTTTTTT
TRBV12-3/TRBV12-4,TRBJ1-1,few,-,CASSLAGGILNTEAFF,TGTGCCAGCAGTTTAGCGGGGGGGATTTTGAACACTGAAGCTTTCTTT
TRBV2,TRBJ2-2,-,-,CASSEFPAAAGGELFF,TGTGCCAGCAGTGAATTCCCAGCGGCGGCGGGCGGGGAGCTGTTTTTT
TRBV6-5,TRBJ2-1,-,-,CASSYETGSSYNEQFF,TGTGCCAGCAGTTACGAGACGGGAAGCTCCTACAATGAGCAGTTCTTC
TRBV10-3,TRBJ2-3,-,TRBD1,CAISDRRDSFRSPDTQYF,TGTGCCATCAGTGACAGAAGGGACAGCTTCCGGTCCCCAGATACGCAGTATTTT
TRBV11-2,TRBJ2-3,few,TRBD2,CASSEGLAGTDTQYF,TGTGCCAGCAGCGAAGGACTAGCGGGGACAGATACGCAGTATTTT
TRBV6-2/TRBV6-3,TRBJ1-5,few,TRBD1,CASSQTGVGNQPQHF,TGTGCCAGCAGCCAGACAGGGGTAGGCAATCAGCCCCAGCATTTT